This T cell receptor beta chain originates from a study of T cells in Graves' hyperthyroidism and ophthalmopathy. This CDR3 comprises 16 residues. Germline CDR1 reads MNHEY; CDR2 reads SVGEGT. The ends were cut back, 2 bases at V and 2 bases at J, with 15 bases in the middle. Amplification targeted TCR beta CDR3 regions from RNA transcripts. TCR CDR3 regions were first amplified by RT-PCR with HTBI primers. TCRdb re-analysed the multiplex PCR reads in MiXCR, keeping a single row per CDR3 protein. Among about 640,000 distinct CDR3 sequences listed, around 21% were seen once. Study-level findings and limits: The model foresaw ophthalmopathy a median around 6 months prior to onset.

This clonotype was seen a few times. Its antigen is undetermined. The sequence was collected from a man aged 25 to 45 with Graves' ophthalmopathy. Sequences were obtained from blood. The chain carries TRBV6-2 or TRBV6-3 and TRBJ1-1; no reliable D call. CDR3 nucleotide sequence: TGTGCCAGCAGTTACGATAGACGGGGTGGCAACACTGAAGCTTTCTTT. Its protein product is CASSYDRRGGNTEAFF.